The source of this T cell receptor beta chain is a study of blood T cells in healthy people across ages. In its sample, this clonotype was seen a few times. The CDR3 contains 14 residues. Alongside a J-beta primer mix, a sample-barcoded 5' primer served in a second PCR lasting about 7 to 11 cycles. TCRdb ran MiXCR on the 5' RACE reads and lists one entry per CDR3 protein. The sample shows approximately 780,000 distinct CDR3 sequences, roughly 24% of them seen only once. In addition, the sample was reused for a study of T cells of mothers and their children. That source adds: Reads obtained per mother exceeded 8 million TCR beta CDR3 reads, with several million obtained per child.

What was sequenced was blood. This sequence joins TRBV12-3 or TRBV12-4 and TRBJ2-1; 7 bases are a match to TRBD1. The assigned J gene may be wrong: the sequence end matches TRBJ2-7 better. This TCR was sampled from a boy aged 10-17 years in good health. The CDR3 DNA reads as TGTGCCAGCAGTTCCTCCGGGACAGTATACGAGCAGTACTTC. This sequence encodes CASSSSGTVYEQYF.